Given below is one T cell receptor (beta chain) in context. Its antigen is not known. TCRdb used MiXCR to reprocess the 5' RACE reads, holding one entry per CDR3 protein. The sample lists under 300,000 distinct CDR3 sequences; approximately 9% were seen once. V was clipped by 2 bases and J by 2 bases, with 11 bases between them. CDR3 length equals 15 residues. The V gene's germline CDR1 is MRHNA and CDR2 SNTAGT. This record belongs to a study of T-cell memory formation after mild COVID-19. Overall study context: There were largely donor-specific TCR clusters.

Study-wide results and caveats: The authors left the SARS-CoV-2 specificity of second-wave clones peaking on day 37 unconfirmed. Most CD4+ clones that shrank were in CM and EM, while CD8+ ones turned up in EMRA.

This chain joins TRBV6-4 and TRBJ2-3; D possibly uses TRBD1 or TRBD2 (6 bases each). The source material was PBMCs or a T cell subset sorted from them (not recorded which). This TCR came from a man between 18 and 35 years old who had mild COVID-19 (a few samples of this study predate the infection). Cell type and time point are not known. The CDR3 spells CASSDNGGATDTQYF. CDR3 DNA: TGTGCCAGCAGTGACAACGGGGGCGCCACAGATACGCAGTATTTT.